This T cell receptor (beta chain) stems from a study of OX40 agonist ivuxolimab in advanced cancers. Here immunoSEQ multiplex PCR was the method, and the copy in TCRdb shows in-frame clones only, minus some. The table lists around 50,000 clones, 88% of them singletons. General study points: Both blood CD4+ and CD8+ T cells showed clonal growth by week 6 at 0.1 to 3.0 mg/kg.

This clone has more than one count but fewer than ten. Its antigen is currently unknown. Germline assignment: CDR1 ENHRY and CDR2 SYGVKD. The CDR3 is 15 amino acids. Deletions cut 11 bases from V and 2 bases from J, with 20 bases between. The chain combines TRBV10-3 with TRBJ2-3; D remains ambiguous. This material consisted of CD4+ or CD8+ T cells sorted from blood, taken in a trial of the OX40 agonist ivuxolimab. This clonotype originated in an adult with an advanced solid tumor such as melanoma, head and neck, liver or kidney cancer. CDR3 bases: TGTGCCTCCGATGCCGGGCCGCCGGCCACAGATACGCAGTATTTT. Residues: CASDAGPPATDTQYF.